The rows below give T cell receptor beta chains drawn from one sample of a study of T-cell memory formation after mild COVID-19. From the 5' RACE reads, TCRdb called clonotypes with MiXCR, one entry per CDR3 protein. The table shows around 450,000 distinct CDR3 sequences, with approximately 20% occurring only once. Sequenced input: PBMCs or a T cell subset sorted from them (not recorded which). These receptors all come from an adult woman who had mild COVID-19 (a few samples of this study predate the infection). Cell type and time point are not known. CDR3s include the opening cysteine and the closing phenylalanine or tryptophan. A D gene is named only where the DNA matches it firmly. Size tells how often a clone was seen (once, few, many) or the class of an expanded clone, and some rows leave it out.

j_gene: TRBJ2-3; abundance: few; v_gene: TRBV10-3; len: 15; d_gene: TRBD2; CDR3nt: TGTGCCATCAGGCCTCCGGGGGGGCAGGCAGATACGCAGTATTTT; CDR3aa: CAIRPPGGQADTQYF
j_gene: TRBJ2-7; abundance: few; v_gene: TRBV12-3/TRBV12-4; len: 12; d_gene: -; CDR3nt: TGTGCCAGCAGTCCCAGGGGCCGGGGGCAGTACTTC; CDR3aa: CASSPRGRGQYF
j_gene: TRBJ1-6; abundance: -; v_gene: TRBV11-1; len: 16; d_gene: -; CDR3nt: TGTGCCAGCAGCTTAGAACTGAGCTCCTATAATTCACCCCTCCACTTT; CDR3aa: CASSLELSSYNSPLHF
j_gene: TRBJ2-1; abundance: -; v_gene: TRBV6-4; len: 15; d_gene: TRBD1; CDR3nt: TGTGCCAGCAGTGACGGGACAGCCTTGGGTAATGAGCAGTTCTTC; CDR3aa: CASSDGTALGNEQFF
j_gene: TRBJ1-2; abundance: few; v_gene: TRBV27; len: 16; d_gene: -; CDR3nt: TGTGCCAGCAGTTTAGGCGCGCGGGGCTCTACGTATGGCTACACCTTC; CDR3aa: CASSLGARGSTYGYTF
j_gene: TRBJ2-5; abundance: many; v_gene: TRBV6-5; len: 14; d_gene: -; CDR3nt: TGTGCCAGCAGTTACCACTTGGGTTTAGAGACCCAGTACTTC; CDR3aa: CASSYHLGLETQYF
j_gene: TRBJ1-5; abundance: -; v_gene: TRBV4-3; len: 14; d_gene: -; CDR3nt: TGCGCCAGCAGCCAGCTACAGGGCAATCAGCCCCAGCATTTT; CDR3aa: CASSQLQGNQPQHF
j_gene: TRBJ2-2; abundance: few; v_gene: TRBV18; len: 14; d_gene: -; CDR3nt: TGTGCCAGCTCACCACTATCGGACACCGGGGAGCTGTTTTTT; CDR3aa: CASSPLSDTGELFF
j_gene: TRBJ2-1; abundance: -; v_gene: TRBV13; len: 11; d_gene: -; CDR3nt: TGTGCCAGCAGCTTACACGTGAAGCAGTTCTTC; CDR3aa: CASSLHVKQFF
j_gene: TRBJ2-1; abundance: -; v_gene: TRBV7-3; len: 16; d_gene: TRBD2; CDR3nt: TGTGCCAGCAGCTATGGGACTAGCCCTGAATACAATGAGCAGTTCTTC; CDR3aa: CASSYGTSPEYNEQFF
j_gene: TRBJ2-2; abundance: few; v_gene: TRBV5-1; len: 15; d_gene: -; CDR3nt: TGCGCCAGCAGCTTGGTCGCAGGGAACACCGGGGAGCTGTTTTTT; CDR3aa: CASSLVAGNTGELFF
j_gene: TRBJ1-1; abundance: -; v_gene: TRBV29-1; len: 11; d_gene: -; CDR3nt: TGCAGCGTTGACCTACAGGGTGAAGCTTTCTTT; CDR3aa: CSVDLQGEAFF
j_gene: TRBJ2-1; abundance: few; v_gene: TRBV7-9; len: 18; d_gene: TRBD1; CDR3nt: TGTGCCAGCAGCCTCGGGACAGGGTATCCGAGCTCCTACAATGAGCAGTTCTTC; CDR3aa: CASSLGTGYPSSYNEQFF
j_gene: TRBJ2-3; abundance: -; v_gene: TRBV3-1; len: 14; d_gene: TRBD2; CDR3nt: TGTGCCAGCAGTCCTAGCGGGAGTCCAGATACGCAGTATTTT; CDR3aa: CASSPSGSPDTQYF
j_gene: TRBJ1-1; abundance: few; v_gene: TRBV7-9; len: 13; d_gene: -; CDR3nt: TGTGCCAGCAGCTTAGGGGGCTTCACTGAAGCTTTCTTT; CDR3aa: CASSLGGFTEAFF
j_gene: TRBJ2-1; abundance: -; v_gene: TRBV24-1; len: 16; d_gene: TRBD2; CDR3nt: TGTGCCACCAGTGACTCCGGGACTAGACCTTACAATGAGCAGTTCTTC; CDR3aa: CATSDSGTRPYNEQFF
j_gene: TRBJ1-1; abundance: -; v_gene: TRBV5-4; len: 13; d_gene: -; CDR3nt: TGTGCCAGCAGCTATGACAAGGCCACTGAAGCTTTCTTT; CDR3aa: CASSYDKATEAFF
j_gene: TRBJ1-5; abundance: -; v_gene: TRBV20-1; len: 15; d_gene: -; CDR3nt: TGCAGTGCCCAACAGGGAGGGAATAGCAATCAGCCCCAGCATTTT; CDR3aa: CSAQQGGNSNQPQHF
j_gene: TRBJ1-5; abundance: once; v_gene: TRBV6-6; len: 14; d_gene: -; CDR3nt: TGTGCCACGGGGCAGGGGATCGGCAATCAGCCCCAGCATTTT; CDR3aa: CATGQGIGNQPQHF
j_gene: TRBJ2-3; abundance: many; v_gene: TRBV20-1; len: 19; d_gene: TRBD1; CDR3nt: TGCAGTGCTTCCCCTGAGGGGATAGACAGGGAAGTTGGTAGGGATACGCAGTATTTT; CDR3aa: CSASPEGIDREVGRDTQYF
j_gene: TRBJ2-7; abundance: few; v_gene: TRBV6-6; len: 13; d_gene: -; CDR3nt: TGTGCCAGCAGTTACTCCGGCTACTACGAGCAGTACTTC; CDR3aa: CASSYSGYYEQYF
j_gene: TRBJ1-1; abundance: few; v_gene: TRBV9; len: 13; d_gene: -; CDR3nt: TGTGCCAGCAGCCGTGGACCGAACACTGAAGCTTTCTTT; CDR3aa: CASSRGPNTEAFF
j_gene: TRBJ1-5; abundance: few; v_gene: TRBV20-1; len: 14; d_gene: -; CDR3nt: TGCAGTGCTAGAGGAGGGAGTCGCAATCAGCCCCAGCATTTT; CDR3aa: CSARGGSRNQPQHF
j_gene: TRBJ1-2; abundance: -; v_gene: TRBV20-1; len: 13; d_gene: -; CDR3nt: TGCAGTGCTAGTGGGCAGGGGAACTATGGCTACACCTTC; CDR3aa: CSASGQGNYGYTF
j_gene: TRBJ2-3; abundance: -; v_gene: TRBV29-1; len: 15; d_gene: TRBD2; CDR3nt: TGCAGCCTGGGGACTAGCGGGAGCAGCACAGATACGCAGTATTTT; CDR3aa: CSLGTSGSSTDTQYF
j_gene: TRBJ1-4; abundance: -; v_gene: TRBV5-1; len: 14; d_gene: -; CDR3nt: TGCGCCATCAGCTTTGGACAGCCGAGCGAAAAACTGTTTTTT; CDR3aa: CAISFGQPSEKLFF
j_gene: TRBJ2-3; abundance: few; v_gene: TRBV7-9; len: 14; d_gene: -; CDR3nt: TGTGCCAGCAGCTTAAGGAGGCCCCTAGATACGCAGTATTTT; CDR3aa: CASSLRRPLDTQYF
j_gene: TRBJ1-3; abundance: few; v_gene: TRBV21-1; len: 16; d_gene: -; CDR3nt: TGTGCCAGCAGCAAAGCGCCCGGGGACTCTGGAAACACCATATATTTT; CDR3aa: CASSKAPGDSGNTIYF
j_gene: TRBJ1-2; abundance: few; v_gene: TRBV4-3; len: 15; d_gene: -; CDR3nt: TGCGCCAGCAGCCAAGACTTGGGGGCGTGGGACGGCTACACCTTC; CDR3aa: CASSQDLGAWDGYTF
j_gene: TRBJ2-1; abundance: -; v_gene: TRBV11-2; len: 16; d_gene: TRBD2; CDR3nt: TGTGCCAGCAGCTTAGCTACGGGAGGCCCATACAATGAGCAGTTCTTC; CDR3aa: CASSLATGGPYNEQFF
j_gene: TRBJ1-2; abundance: -; v_gene: TRBV5-1; len: 14; d_gene: TRBD1; CDR3nt: TGCGCCAGCAGCCGGACAGGGGATAACTATGGCTACACCTTC; CDR3aa: CASSRTGDNYGYTF
j_gene: TRBJ1-1; abundance: -; v_gene: TRBV5-1; len: 14; d_gene: -; CDR3nt: TGCGCCAGCGGCTACAGGGAAGGGAACACTGAAGCTTTCTTT; CDR3aa: CASGYREGNTEAFF
j_gene: TRBJ1-1; abundance: few; v_gene: TRBV3-1; len: 14; d_gene: -; CDR3nt: TGTGCCAGCAGCCAAGTCGGACAGCGGACTGAAGCTTTCTTT; CDR3aa: CASSQVGQRTEAFF
j_gene: TRBJ2-5; abundance: -; v_gene: TRBV7-3; len: 18; d_gene: TRBD2; CDR3nt: TGTGCCAGCAGCTTAACCCCCGGACTAGCGGGAACCCAAGAGACCCAGTACTTC; CDR3aa: CASSLTPGLAGTQETQYF
j_gene: TRBJ2-7; abundance: -; v_gene: TRBV6-2/TRBV6-3; len: 15; d_gene: -; CDR3nt: TGTGCCAGCAGTTACTTTAGCGCAACCCCGGGGGAGCAGTACTTC; CDR3aa: CASSYFSATPGEQYF
j_gene: TRBJ2-1; abundance: -; v_gene: TRBV7-3; len: 14; d_gene: TRBD2; CDR3nt: TGTGACAGCAACCCTGGGGAGGGCAGCGATGAGCAGTTCTTC; CDR3aa: CDSNPGEGSDEQFF
j_gene: TRBJ2-1; abundance: -; v_gene: TRBV29-1; len: 13; d_gene: TRBD1; CDR3nt: TGCAGCGTGCCCGGGACAGGGGTGAATGAGCAGTTCTTC; CDR3aa: CSVPGTGVNEQFF
j_gene: TRBJ2-7; abundance: few; v_gene: TRBV4-1; len: 15; d_gene: -; CDR3nt: TGCGCCAGCAGCCAAGGCCCGGGACTGGAGTACGAGCAGTACTTC; CDR3aa: CASSQGPGLEYEQYF
j_gene: TRBJ1-2; abundance: few; v_gene: TRBV5-1; len: 17; d_gene: TRBD1; CDR3nt: TGCGCCAGCAGCCCAGCCCCGGGACAGTGGACGGTAGATGGCTACACCTTC; CDR3aa: CASSPAPGQWTVDGYTF
j_gene: TRBJ2-7; abundance: few; v_gene: TRBV7-2; len: 15; d_gene: TRBD1; CDR3nt: TGTGCCAGCAGCTCCCCAGGGACAGGGAAATACGAGCAGTACTTC; CDR3aa: CASSSPGTGKYEQYF
j_gene: TRBJ2-5; abundance: once; v_gene: TRBV7-2; len: 14; d_gene: -; CDR3nt: TGTGCCAGCAGCGTACAGGGTGGGCAAGAGACCCAGTACTTC; CDR3aa: CASSVQGGQETQYF
j_gene: TRBJ2-7; abundance: -; v_gene: TRBV9; len: 13; d_gene: -; CDR3nt: TGTGCCAGCAGCGCATATAATGCGGGGGAGCAGTACTTC; CDR3aa: CASSAYNAGEQYF